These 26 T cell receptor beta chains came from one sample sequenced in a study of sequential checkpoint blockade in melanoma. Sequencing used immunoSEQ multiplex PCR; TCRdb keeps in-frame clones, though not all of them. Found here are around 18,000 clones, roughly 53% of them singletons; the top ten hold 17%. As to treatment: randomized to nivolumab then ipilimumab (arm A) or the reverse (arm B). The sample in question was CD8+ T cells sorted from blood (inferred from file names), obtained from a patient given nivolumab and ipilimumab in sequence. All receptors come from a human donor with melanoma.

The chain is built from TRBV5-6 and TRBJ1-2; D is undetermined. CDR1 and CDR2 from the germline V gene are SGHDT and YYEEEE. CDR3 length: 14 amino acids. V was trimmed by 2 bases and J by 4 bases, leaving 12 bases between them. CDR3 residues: CASSLVGGLYGYTF. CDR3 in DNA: TGTGCCAGCAGCTTAGTGGGAGGGCTCTATGGCTACACCTTC. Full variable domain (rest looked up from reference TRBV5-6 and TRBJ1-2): DAGVTQSPTHLIKTRGQQVTLRCSPKSGHDTVSWYQQALGQGPQFIFQYYEEEERQRGNFPDRFSGHQFPNYSSELNVNALLLGDSALYLCASSLVGGLYGYTFGSGTRLTVV.

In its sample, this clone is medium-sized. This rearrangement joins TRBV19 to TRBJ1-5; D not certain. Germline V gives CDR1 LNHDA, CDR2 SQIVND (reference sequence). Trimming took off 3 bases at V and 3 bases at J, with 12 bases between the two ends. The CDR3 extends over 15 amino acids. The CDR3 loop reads CASSITGRFNQPQHF. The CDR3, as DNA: TGTGCCAGTAGTATTACGGGAAGGTTCAATCAGCCCCAGCATTTT.

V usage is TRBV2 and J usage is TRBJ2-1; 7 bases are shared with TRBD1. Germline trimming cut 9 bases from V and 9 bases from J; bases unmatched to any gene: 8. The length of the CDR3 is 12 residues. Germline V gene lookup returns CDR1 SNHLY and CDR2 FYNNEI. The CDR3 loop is CASQSGGIEQFF. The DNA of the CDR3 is TGTGCCAGTCAATCAGGGGGTATTGAGCAGTTCTTC.

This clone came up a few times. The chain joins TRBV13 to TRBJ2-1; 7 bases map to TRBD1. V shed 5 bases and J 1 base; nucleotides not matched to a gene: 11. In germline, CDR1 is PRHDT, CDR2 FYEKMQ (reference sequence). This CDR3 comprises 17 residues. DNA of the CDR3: TGTGCCAGCAGCCAAGACAGGGTCCCCGTATCCTACAATGAGCAGTTCTTC. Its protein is CASSQDRVPVSYNEQFF.

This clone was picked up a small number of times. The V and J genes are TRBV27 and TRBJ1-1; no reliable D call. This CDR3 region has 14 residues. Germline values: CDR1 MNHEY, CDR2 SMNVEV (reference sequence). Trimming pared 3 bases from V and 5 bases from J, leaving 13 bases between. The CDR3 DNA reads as TGTGCCAGCAGTTTCCTGGGCGATGGGACTGAAGCTTTCTTT. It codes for CASSFLGDGTEAFF.

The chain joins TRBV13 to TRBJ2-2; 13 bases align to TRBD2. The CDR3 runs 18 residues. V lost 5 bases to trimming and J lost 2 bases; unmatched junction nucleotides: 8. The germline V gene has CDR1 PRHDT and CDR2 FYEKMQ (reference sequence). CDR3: CASSTRTSGGHNTGELFF. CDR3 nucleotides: TGTGCCAGCAGCACACGGACTAGCGGGGGCCACAACACCGGGGAGCTGTTTTTT.

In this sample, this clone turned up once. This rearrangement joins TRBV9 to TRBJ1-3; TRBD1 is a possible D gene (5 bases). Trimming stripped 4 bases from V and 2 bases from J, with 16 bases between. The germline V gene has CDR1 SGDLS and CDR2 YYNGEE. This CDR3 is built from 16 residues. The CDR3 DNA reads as TGTGCCAGCAGCAGTCAGGGAATAGGGCCTGGAAACACCATATATTTT. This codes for CASSSQGIGPGNTIYF. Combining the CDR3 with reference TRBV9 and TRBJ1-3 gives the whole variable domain DSGVTQTPKHLITATGQRVTLRCSPRSGDLSVYWYQQSLDQGLQFLIQYYNGEERAKGNILERFSAQQFPDLHSELNLSSLELGDSALYFCASSSQGIGPGNTIYFGEGSWLTVV.

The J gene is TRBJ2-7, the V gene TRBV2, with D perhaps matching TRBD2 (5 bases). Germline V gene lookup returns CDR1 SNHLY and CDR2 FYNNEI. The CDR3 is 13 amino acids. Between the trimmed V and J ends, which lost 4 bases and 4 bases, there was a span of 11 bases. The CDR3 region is CASSGVGAYEQYF. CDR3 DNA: TGTGCCAGCAGTGGGGTGGGAGCTTACGAGCAGTACTTC.

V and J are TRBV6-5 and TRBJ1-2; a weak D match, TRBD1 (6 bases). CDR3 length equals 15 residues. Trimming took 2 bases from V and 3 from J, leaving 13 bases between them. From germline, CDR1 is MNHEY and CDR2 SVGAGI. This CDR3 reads CASSYTLTGYYGYTF. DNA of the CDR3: TGTGCCAGCAGTTACACGCTGACAGGTTACTATGGCTACACCTTC.

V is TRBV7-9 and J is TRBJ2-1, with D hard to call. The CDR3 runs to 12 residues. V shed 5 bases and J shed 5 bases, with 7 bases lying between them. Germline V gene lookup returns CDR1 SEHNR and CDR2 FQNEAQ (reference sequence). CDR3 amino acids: CASSPLDNEQFF. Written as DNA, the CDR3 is TGTGCCAGCAGCCCCCTCGACAATGAGCAGTTCTTC.

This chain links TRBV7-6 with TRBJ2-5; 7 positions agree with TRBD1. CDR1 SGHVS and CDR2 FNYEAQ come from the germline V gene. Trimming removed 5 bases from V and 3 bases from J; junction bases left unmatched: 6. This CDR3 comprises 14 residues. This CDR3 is CASSADRTEETQYF. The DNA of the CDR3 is TGTGCCAGCAGCGCGGACAGGACGGAAGAGACCCAGTACTTC.

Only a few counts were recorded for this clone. CDR3 nucleotide sequence: TGTGCCAGTACCCCTCTTTTGGACTCTTACACCGGGGAGCTGTTTTTT. Translated: CASTPLLDSYTGELFF. The chain joins TRBV19 to TRBJ2-2; D possibly corresponds to TRBD2 (5 bases). The ends were cut back, 7 bases at V and 3 bases at J, with 18 bases in the middle. In germline, CDR1 is LNHDA, CDR2 SQIVND (reference sequence). The CDR3 is 16 amino acids.

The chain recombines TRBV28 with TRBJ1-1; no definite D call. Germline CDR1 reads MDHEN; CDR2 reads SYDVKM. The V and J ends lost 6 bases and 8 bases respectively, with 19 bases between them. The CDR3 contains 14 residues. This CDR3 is CASSSFAGPDEAFF. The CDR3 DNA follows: TGTGCCAGCAGCTCGTTCGCTGGGCCCGACGAAGCTTTCTTT.

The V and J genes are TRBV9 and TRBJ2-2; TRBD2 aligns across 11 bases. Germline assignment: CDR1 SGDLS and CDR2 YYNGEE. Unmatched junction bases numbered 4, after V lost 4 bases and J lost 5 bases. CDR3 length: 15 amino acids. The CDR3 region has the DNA TGTGCCAGCAGCCCACGGACTAGCGGGACCGGGGAGCTGTTTTTT. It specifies CASSPRTSGTGELFF. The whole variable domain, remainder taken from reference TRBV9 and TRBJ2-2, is DSGVTQTPKHLITATGQRVTLRCSPRSGDLSVYWYQQSLDQGLQFLIQYYNGEERAKGNILERFSAQQFPDLHSELNLSSLELGDSALYFCASSPRTSGTGELFFGEGSRLTVL.

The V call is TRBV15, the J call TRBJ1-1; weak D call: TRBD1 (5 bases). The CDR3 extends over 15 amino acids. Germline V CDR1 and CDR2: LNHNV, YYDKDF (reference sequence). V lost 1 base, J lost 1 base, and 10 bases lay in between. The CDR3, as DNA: TGTGCCACCAGCAGAGGGACATTTCCGAACACTGAAGCTTTCTTT. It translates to CATSRGTFPNTEAFF. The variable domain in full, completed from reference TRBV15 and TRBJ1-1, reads DAMVIQNPRYQVTQFGKPVTLSCSQTLNHNVMYWYQQKSSQAPKLLFHYYDKDFNNEADTPDNFQSRRPNTSFCFLDIRSPGLGDTAMYLCATSRGTFPNTEAFFGQGTRLTVV.

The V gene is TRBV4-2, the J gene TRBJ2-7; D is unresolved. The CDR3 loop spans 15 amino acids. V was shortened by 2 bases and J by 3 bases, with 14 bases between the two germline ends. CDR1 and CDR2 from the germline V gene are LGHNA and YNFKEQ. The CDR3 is CASSQLPSIRYEQYF. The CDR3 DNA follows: TGTGCCAGCAGCCAACTCCCCAGTATACGCTACGAGCAGTACTTC.

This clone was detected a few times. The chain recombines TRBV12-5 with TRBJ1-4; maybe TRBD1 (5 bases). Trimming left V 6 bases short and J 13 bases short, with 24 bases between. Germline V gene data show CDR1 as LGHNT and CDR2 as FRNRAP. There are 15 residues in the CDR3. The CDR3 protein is CASGPGGGAPDTLFF. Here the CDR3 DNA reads TGTGCTAGTGGCCCGGGGGGGGGAGCCCCCGATACACTGTTTTTT.

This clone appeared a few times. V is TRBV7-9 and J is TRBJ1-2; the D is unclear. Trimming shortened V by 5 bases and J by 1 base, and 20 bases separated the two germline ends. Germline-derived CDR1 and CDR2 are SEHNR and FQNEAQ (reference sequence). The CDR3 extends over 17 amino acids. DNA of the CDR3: TGTGCCAGCAGCCCGAACCCCGTCTCTACCTTTAACTATGGCTACACCTTC. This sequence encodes CASSPNPVSTFNYGYTF.

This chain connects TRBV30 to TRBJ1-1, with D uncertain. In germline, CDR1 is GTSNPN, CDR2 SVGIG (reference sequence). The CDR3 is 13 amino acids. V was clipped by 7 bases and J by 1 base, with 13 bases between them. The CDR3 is CAFSDTENTEAFF. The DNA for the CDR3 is TGTGCCTTTTCCGACACGGAGAACACTGAAGCTTTCTTT.

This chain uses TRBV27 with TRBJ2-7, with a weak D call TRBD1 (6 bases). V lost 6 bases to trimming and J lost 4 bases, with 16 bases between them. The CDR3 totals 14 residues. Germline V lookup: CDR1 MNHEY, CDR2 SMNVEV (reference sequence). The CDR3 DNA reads TGTGCCAGCAGCCAATATATACAGGGATACGAGCAGTACTTC. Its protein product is CASSQYIQGYEQYF.

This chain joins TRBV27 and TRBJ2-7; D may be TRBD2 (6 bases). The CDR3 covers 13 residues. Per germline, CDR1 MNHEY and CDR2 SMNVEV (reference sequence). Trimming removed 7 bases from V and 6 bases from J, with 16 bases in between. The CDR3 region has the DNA TGTGCCAGCAAACAGTCGACTAGGTTCGAGCAGTACTTC. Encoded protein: CASKQSTRFEQYF.

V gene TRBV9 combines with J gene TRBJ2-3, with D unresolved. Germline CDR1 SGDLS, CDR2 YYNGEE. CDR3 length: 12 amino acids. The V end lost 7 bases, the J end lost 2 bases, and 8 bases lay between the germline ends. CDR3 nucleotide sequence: TGTGCCAGCGGCGACATCACAGATACGCAGTATTTT. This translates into CASGDITDTQYF.

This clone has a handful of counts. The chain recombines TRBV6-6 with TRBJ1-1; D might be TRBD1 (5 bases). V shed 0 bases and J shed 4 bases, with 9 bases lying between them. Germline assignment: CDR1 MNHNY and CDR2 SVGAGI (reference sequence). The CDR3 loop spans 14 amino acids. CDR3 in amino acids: CASSYSRGGTEAFF. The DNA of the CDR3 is TGTGCCAGCAGTTACTCGCGGGGGGGCACTGAAGCTTTCTTT.

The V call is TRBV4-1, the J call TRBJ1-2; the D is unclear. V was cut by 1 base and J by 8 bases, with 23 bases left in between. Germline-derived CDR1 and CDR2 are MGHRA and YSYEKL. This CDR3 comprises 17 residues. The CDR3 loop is CASSQVFFDGSGHGYTF. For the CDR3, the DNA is TGCGCCAGCAGCCAAGTCTTTTTCGATGGAAGCGGTCACGGCTACACCTTC.

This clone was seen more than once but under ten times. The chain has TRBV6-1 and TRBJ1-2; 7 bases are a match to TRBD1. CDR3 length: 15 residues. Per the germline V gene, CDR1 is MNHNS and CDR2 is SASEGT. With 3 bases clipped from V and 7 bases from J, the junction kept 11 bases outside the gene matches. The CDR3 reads CASSDFGQGEGGYTF. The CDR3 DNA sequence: TGTGCCAGCAGTGACTTCGGGCAGGGGGAAGGTGGCTACACCTTC.

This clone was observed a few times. CDR3 region: CASSLVETYEQYF. CDR3 nucleotides: TGTGCCAGCAGCTTAGTTGAAACCTACGAGCAGTACTTC. The chain carries TRBV11-1 and TRBJ2-5; the D is unclear. The tail of the sequence fits TRBJ2-7 better, so the J call may be wrong. The V gene's germline CDR1 is SGHAT and CDR2 FQDESV (reference sequence). The CDR3 loop spans 13 amino acids.